This TCR beta chain stems from a study of blood T cell repertoires in COVID-19. Study information: Material from acute and convalescent COVID-19 was sourced from the United States, Italy and Spain. PBMCs, B-cell-depleted T cells, or T cells were the source of the cDNA or gDNA that made up the material.

Original analysis: Quantification of nucleated cells was approximated via reference gene primer amplification. TCRdb keeps only in-frame clones here, not all; method: immunoSEQ multiplex PCR. V, J and clone size are those of that table, while D and trimming were read from the DNA. Among around 93,000 clones listed, 77% were seen once. This CDR3 region has 13 residues. CDR1 and CDR2 from the germline V gene are SGHTA and FQGNSA. Trimming removed 6 bases from V and 7 bases from J; junction bases left unmatched: 7. The sample comprised peripheral blood. The sequence came from a woman older than 75 with acute or convalescent COVID-19. V and J are TRBV7-2 and TRBJ2-7, with 9 bases that match TRBD2. Here the CDR3 DNA reads TGTGCCAGCAGACTTAGCGGGAGTAGGGAGCAGTACTTC. Translation: CASRLSGSREQYF.